Listed below are T cell receptor beta chains from one sample, sequenced in a study of T-cell memory formation after mild COVID-19. TCRdb re-analysed the 5' RACE reads in MiXCR, keeping a single row per CDR3 protein. This sample yields under 300,000 distinct CDR3 sequences, of which roughly 8% are seen a single time; roughly 22% belongs to the top ten. Sequencing was performed on PBMCs or a T cell subset sorted from them (not recorded which). The receptor source for this set is a man younger than 35 who had mild COVID-19 (a few samples of this study predate the infection). Cell type and time point are not known. CDR3s include the opening cysteine and the closing phenylalanine or tryptophan. The order of the fields is CDR3 length, D gene, clone size, J gene, V gene, CDR3 DNA, CDR3 protein. The D gene is left open where the match is weak. The size entry is marked missing in some rows and otherwise reads once, few, many or a size class.

>13|-|-|TRBJ2-3|TRBV6-1
TGTGCCAGTCCACGACAGGTCGGAGATACGCAGTATTTT
CASPRQVGDTQYF
>11|-|few|TRBJ1-1|TRBV28
TGTGCCAGCACCCTTCACACTGAAGCTTTCTTT
CASTLHTEAFF
>14|TRBD2|many|TRBJ2-1|TRBV3-1
TGTGCCAGCAGCCAACAGCGGGGGTACAATGAGCAGTTCTTC
CASSQQRGYNEQFF
>16|-|many|TRBJ2-1|TRBV5-6
TGTGCCAGCAGCCCGGGGGAGCTTGGGGCTTCCAATGAGCAGTTCTTC
CASSPGELGASNEQFF
>15|-|-|TRBJ2-5|TRBV24-1
TGTGCCACCAGTGATGGGCTAGTGGATGAGGAGACCCAGTACTTC
CATSDGLVDEETQYF
>18|-|many|TRBJ2-6|TRBV7-2
TGTGCCAGCAGCTATCAACCTGTACAGATCTCTGGGGCCAACGTCCTGACTTTC
CASSYQPVQISGANVLTF
>14|TRBD1|few|TRBJ1-3|TRBV5-1
TGCGCCAGCGGACAGGTCCTCTCTGGAAACACCATATATTTT
CASGQVLSGNTIYF
>16|-|few|TRBJ2-2|TRBV7-9
TGTGCCAGCAGCTCTAGACCCAGTAACAACACCGGGGAGCTGTTTTTT
CASSSRPSNNTGELFF
>13|-|few|TRBJ1-2|TRBV7-6
TGTGCCAGCAGCTTTCGACAGTCGGATGGCTACACCTTC
CASSFRQSDGYTF
>15|-|few|TRBJ1-3|TRBV7-2
TGTGCCAGCAGCTCCCAAGGGGGGGCTGGAAACACCATATATTTT
CASSSQGGAGNTIYF
>15|-|few|TRBJ2-2|TRBV5-1
TGCGCCAGCAGCTTGGTAGGGGAGAACACCGGGGAGCTGTTTTTT
CASSLVGENTGELFF
>15|-|many|TRBJ2-3|TRBV5-1
TGCGCCAGCAGCTTGACTAGAGGGGGGCCAGATACGCAGTATTTT
CASSLTRGGPDTQYF
>14|-|few|TRBJ2-1|TRBV24-1
TGTGCCACCAGTGAGCGGGGAGCCTACAATGAGCAGTTCTTC
CATSERGAYNEQFF
>13|-|few|TRBJ2-3|TRBV19
TGTGCCAGTAGTAACCGGGAAGCAGATACGCAGTATTTT
CASSNREADTQYF
>16|TRBD1|-|TRBJ1-4|TRBV6-5
TGTGCCAGCAGACTATCCGGGACAGGGCCCAATGAAAAACTGTTTTTT
CASRLSGTGPNEKLFF
>14|-|many|TRBJ2-7|TRBV7-2
TGTGCCAGCAGCTTCTCGGGGAGCTCCTACGAGCAGTACTTC
CASSFSGSSYEQYF
>15|TRBD1|-|TRBJ2-7|TRBV4-3
TGCGCCAGCAGCTTCAAAGGACAGGGGGCCTACGAGCAGTACTTC
CASSFKGQGAYEQYF